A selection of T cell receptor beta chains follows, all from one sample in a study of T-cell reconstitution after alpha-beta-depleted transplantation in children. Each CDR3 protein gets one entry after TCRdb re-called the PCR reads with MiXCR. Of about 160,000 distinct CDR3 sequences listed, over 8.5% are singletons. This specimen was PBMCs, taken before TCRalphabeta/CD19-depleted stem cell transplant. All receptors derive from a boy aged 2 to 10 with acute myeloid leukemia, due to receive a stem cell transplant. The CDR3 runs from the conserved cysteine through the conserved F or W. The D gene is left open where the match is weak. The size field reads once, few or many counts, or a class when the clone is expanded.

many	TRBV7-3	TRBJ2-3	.	CASSLLGSTDTQYF	TGTGCCAGCAGCCTCCTGGGCAGCACAGATACGCAGTATTTT
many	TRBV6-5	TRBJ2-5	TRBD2	CASSYAGGEETQYF	TGTGCCAGCAGTTACGCGGGAGGGGAAGAGACCCAGTACTTC
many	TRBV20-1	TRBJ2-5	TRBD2	CSARVLRGGQETQYF	TGCAGTGCTAGAGTATTGCGGGGGGGCCAAGAGACCCAGTACTTC
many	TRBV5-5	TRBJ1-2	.	CASSFPGVDYGYTF	TGTGCCAGCAGCTTCCCAGGGGTGGACTATGGCTACACCTTC
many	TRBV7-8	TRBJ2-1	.	CASSPPGFGYNEQFF	TGTGCCAGCAGCCCTCCCGGGTTTGGGTACAATGAGCAGTTCTTC
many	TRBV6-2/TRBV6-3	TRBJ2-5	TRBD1	CASSYPGGMVKTQYF	TGTGCCAGCAGTTACCCAGGGGGAATGGTAAAGACCCAGTACTTC
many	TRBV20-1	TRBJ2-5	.	CSARTPGGETQYF	TGCAGTGCAAGGACACCTGGGGGGGAGACCCAGTACTTC
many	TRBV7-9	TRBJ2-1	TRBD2	CASSSPGTSANEQFF	TGTGCCAGCAGCTCCCCCGGGACTAGCGCCAATGAGCAGTTCTTC
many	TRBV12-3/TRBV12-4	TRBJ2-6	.	CASSFPVGANVLTF	TGTGCCAGCAGTTTCCCTGTAGGGGCCAACGTCCTGACTTTC
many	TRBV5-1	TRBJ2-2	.	CASSPTGVGLMNTGELFF	TGCGCCAGCAGTCCCACGGGAGTGGGGCTAATGAACACCGGGGAGCTGTTTTTT
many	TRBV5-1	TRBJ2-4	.	CASSLWPGASGKNIQYF	TGCGCCAGCAGCTTGTGGCCGGGGGCGAGTGGCAAAAACATTCAGTACTTC
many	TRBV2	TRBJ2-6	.	CASSEALGNSGANVLTF	TGTGCCAGCAGTGAAGCGCTTGGCAACTCTGGGGCCAACGTCCTGACTTTC
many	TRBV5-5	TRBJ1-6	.	CASSRRGDSGNSPLHF	TGTGCCAGCAGCCGGCGTGGGGATTCTGGTAATTCACCCCTCCACTTT
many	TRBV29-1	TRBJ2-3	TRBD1	CSGGWTGGTDTQYF	TGCAGCGGCGGATGGACAGGGGGCACAGATACGCAGTATTTT
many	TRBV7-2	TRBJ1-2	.	CASSLTSPELYGYTF	TGTGCCAGCAGCTTAACAAGTCCGGAACTATATGGCTACACCTTC
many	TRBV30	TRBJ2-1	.	CAWSFGGAGGEQFF	TGTGCCTGGAGTTTTGGCGGGGCGGGCGGTGAGCAGTTCTTC
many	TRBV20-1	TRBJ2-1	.	CSARLGPSDNEQFF	TGCAGTGCTAGGCTCGGACCCAGCGACAATGAGCAGTTCTTC
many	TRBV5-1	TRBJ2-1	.	CASSLERLNSYNEQFF	TGCGCCAGCAGCTTGGAAAGACTCAACTCCTACAATGAGCAGTTCTTC
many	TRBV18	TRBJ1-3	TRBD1	CASSPTPGQGNTIYF	TGTGCCAGCTCACCGACGCCGGGACAGGGAAACACCATATATTTT
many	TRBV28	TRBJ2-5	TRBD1	CASSRDTRDREKETQYF	TGTGCCAGCAGTCGCGATACCCGGGACAGGGAAAAAGAGACCCAGTACTTC
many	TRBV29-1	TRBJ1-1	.	CSVEGGTHDADTEAFF	TGCAGCGTTGAAGGGGGGACACACGACGCGGACACTGAAGCTTTCTTT
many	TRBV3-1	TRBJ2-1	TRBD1	CASSLRQGPYNEQFF	TGTGCCAGCAGTCTTCGACAGGGCCCCTACAATGAGCAGTTCTTC
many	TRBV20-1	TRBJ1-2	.	CSARDRLNYGYTF	TGCAGTGCTAGAGATCGGCTTAACTATGGCTACACCTTC
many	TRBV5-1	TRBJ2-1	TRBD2	CASRQGTSAVGAYNEQFF	TGCGCCAGCAGACAGGGGACTAGCGCTGTTGGAGCTTACAATGAGCAGTTCTTC